Each of the 32 T cell receptor beta chains below was sequenced from the same sample in a study of shared clonotypes between healthy human individuals. This table comes from immunoSEQ multiplex PCR, and its TCRdb copy is limited to in-frame clones, with some not included. The sample lists about 1.1 million clones; 78% were seen once. Material for sequencing was memory CD4+ T cells from PBMCs. Stated subset: CD45RA-negative fraction. These receptors were obtained from a man between 18 and 29 years old in good health. Some clones in this sample may be carry-over from other donors' samples.

The V gene is TRBV5-5, the J gene TRBJ2-5, with D possibly being TRBD2 (5 bases). The DNA end is a closer match to TRBJ2-7, so the J assignment may be wrong. The CDR3 is 14 residues long. CDR1 and CDR2 from the germline V gene are SGHKS and YYEKEE (reference sequence). The chain's CDR3 is CASSLLVGVDEQYF. CDR3 bases: TGTGCCAGCAGCTTGTTGGTGGGAGTAGACGAGCAGTACTTC.

In this sample, this clone turned up a few times. The chain is built from TRBV7-3 and TRBJ2-7; D remains unclear. The germline gives CDR1 SGHTA, CDR2 FQGTGA. The CDR3 is made up of 13 amino acids. V lost 5 bases to trimming and J lost 6 bases, with 14 bases between them. The CDR3, as DNA: TGTGCCAGCAGCCCCCAGCCCGATCGCGAGCAGTACTTC. Translating gives CASSPQPDREQYF.

The chain joins TRBV5-1 to TRBJ2-6; D is uncertain. CDR1 is SGHRS, CDR2 YFSETQ, per germline. Trimming stripped 3 bases from V and 0 bases from J, with 4 bases between. The length of the CDR3 is 14 residues. CDR3 protein: CASSWVSGANVLTF. The CDR3 DNA follows: TGCGCCAGCAGCTGGGTCTCTGGGGCCAACGTCCTGACTTTC.

This chain links TRBV19 with TRBJ2-7, with D perhaps TRBD1 (6 bases). Germline-derived CDR1 and CDR2 are LNHDA and SQIVND (reference sequence). CDR3 length: 12 amino acids. The V and J ends lost 5 bases and 12 bases respectively, with 17 bases between them. CDR3 nucleotides: TGTGCCAGTAGTGCCCCCCAGGGGCAGCGGTACTTC. Residues: CASSAPQGQRYF.

This clone was counted a few times. This sequence joins TRBV7-2 and TRBJ2-5; D possibly matches TRBD1 or TRBD2 (5 bases each). Per germline, CDR1 SGHTA and CDR2 FQGNSA. The V end lost 3 bases, the J end lost 2 bases, and 16 bases lay between the germline ends. CDR3 length: 16 residues. The CDR3 loop is CASSLGVLRAQETQYF. The DNA of the CDR3 is TGTGCCAGCAGCTTGGGGGTCCTAAGGGCTCAAGAGACCCAGTACTTC.

The rearrangement links TRBV7-9 to TRBJ1-4, with D maybe TRBD1 (6 bases). The V end was cut by 2 bases, the J end by 4 bases, with 14 bases between. The CDR3 has 16 amino acids. Germline CDR1 is SEHNR and CDR2 is FQNEAQ (reference sequence). The CDR3 protein is CASSLRGDGRNEKLFF. DNA for the CDR3: TGTGCCAGCAGCTTAAGGGGGGACGGACGTAATGAAAAACTGTTTTTT.

The chain joins TRBV11-2 to TRBJ2-5; D not resolved. CDR3 length: 13 amino acids. CDR1 is SGHAT and CDR2 is FQNNGV in the germline V gene. V was trimmed by 3 bases and J by 5 bases, leaving 10 bases between them. CDR3 DNA: TGTGCCAGCAGCTTTGAGACATTGGAGACCCAGTACTTC. As protein: CASSFETLETQYF. Looking up the rest from reference TRBV11-2 and TRBJ2-5 gives the full variable domain: EAGVAQSPRYKIIEKRQSVAFWCNPISGHATLYWYQQILGQGPKLLIQFQNNGVVDDSQLPKDRFSAERLKGVDSTLKIQPAKLEDSAVYLCASSFETLETQYFGPGTRLLVL.

V usage is TRBV6-1 and J usage is TRBJ2-3; 8 bases agree with TRBD1. V gave up 4 bases and J gave up 0 bases; unmatched junction bases: 3. Germline V lookup: CDR1 MNHNS, CDR2 SASEGT. The CDR3 has 15 residues. The CDR3 DNA reads as TGTGCCAGCAGTGCGGACAGGGTTAGCACAGATACGCAGTATTTT. Amino acid sequence: CASSADRVSTDTQYF.

J is TRBJ2-1 and V is TRBV19; D is unresolved. The CDR3 spans 14 residues. Germline CDR1 and CDR2: LNHDA and SQIVND (reference sequence). The ends were cut back, 4 bases at V and 7 bases at J, with 14 bases in the middle. CDR3 DNA: TGTGCCAGTAGTAAACCAGCCCGGCGGAATGAGCAGTTCTTC. This codes for CASSKPARRNEQFF.

A note on this clone: A read error may produce the germline difference seen at one junction end. The sample carries other DNA sequences with the same CDR3. The chain uses TRBV5-4 and TRBJ2-4; 8 bases fit TRBD1. This CDR3 is 15 amino acids long. In germline, CDR1 is SGHNT, CDR2 YYREEE (reference sequence). CDR3 region: CASSPQGAGDGIQYF. The DNA of the CDR3 is TGTGCTAGCAGCCCCCAGGGGGCAGGGGACGGCATTCAGTACTTC.

Regarding this clone: Its ends do not fully match the called genes, so a read error is possible. This chain links TRBV28 with TRBJ2-5; D unclear. The CDR3 is made up of 12 amino acids. Germline V gene lookup returns CDR1 MDHEN and CDR2 SYDVKM. The chain's CDR3 is CASSTNSGLHHF. As DNA, the CDR3 is TGTGCCAGCAGTACTAATAGTGGGCTTCATCACTTC.

This sequence joins TRBV2 and TRBJ1-1; D is possibly TRBD1 (5 bases). Germline-derived CDR1 and CDR2 are SNHLY and FYNNEI. Between the trimmed V and J ends, which lost 4 bases and 5 bases, there was a span of 11 bases. The CDR3 loop spans 13 amino acids. DNA for the CDR3: TGTGCCAGCAGTGTGGGGCGAGGGACTGAAGCTTTCTTT. It specifies CASSVGRGTEAFF.

This clone has just a few counts. The rearrangement uses TRBV5-1 and TRBJ1-2; D is possibly TRBD1 (5 bases). The CDR3 length is 14 residues. Deletions cut 5 bases from V and 2 bases from J, with 13 bases between. Germline-derived CDR1 and CDR2 are SGHRS and YFSETQ. CDR3 in DNA: TGCGCCAGCAGAGGGGACGCTGGGAACTATGGCTACACCTTC. It yields the protein CASRGDAGNYGYTF.

As for this clone: Other DNA sequences of this sample code for an identical CDR3. The J gene is TRBJ1-1, the V gene TRBV5-4; D ambiguous. Trimming took 5 bases from V and 3 from J, leaving 14 bases between them. The CDR3 extends over 14 amino acids. Germline CDR1 reads SGHNT; CDR2 reads YYREEE (reference sequence). Here the CDR3 reads CASSNIVVDTEAFF. Here the CDR3 DNA reads TGTGCCAGCAGTAATATCGTGGTTGACACTGAAGCTTTCTTT.

The chain carries TRBV9 and TRBJ2-1; 15 bases line up with TRBD2. The germline V gene encodes CDR1 SGDLS and CDR2 YYNGEE. V dropped 0 bases and J dropped 7; count of bases not matched to a gene: 17. The CDR3 sequence is 21 residues long. CDR3 protein: CASSVGAPGLAGGGYGNEQFF. The CDR3 nucleotides read TGTGCCAGCAGCGTAGGGGCCCCGGGACTAGCGGGAGGAGGGTATGGGAATGAGCAGTTCTTC.

This sequence joins TRBV15 and TRBJ2-5, with D tentatively TRBD1 (6 bases). Looked up from germline, CDR1 is LNHNV and CDR2 is YYDKDF (reference sequence). V was clipped by 5 bases and J by 0 bases, with 10 bases between them. CDR3 size: 14 residues. For the CDR3, the DNA is TGTGCCACCAGCGGGGGCGGCGACCAAGAGACCCAGTACTTC. Protein: CATSGGGDQETQYF.

The chain combines TRBV10-3 with TRBJ2-2; 8 bases are a match to TRBD1. Germline V lookup: CDR1 ENHRY, CDR2 SYGVKD. The ends lost 4 bases at V and 4 bases at J; junction bases unmatched: 2. This CDR3 contains 14 residues. CDR3 DNA sequence: TGTGCCATCAGTGCACAGGGGGGCACCGGGGAGCTGTTTTTT. Its translation is CAISAQGGTGELFF.

The V call is TRBV6-5, the J call TRBJ2-2; 7 positions match TRBD1. CDR3 length equals 15 residues. With 2 bases clipped from V and 5 bases from J, the junction kept 5 bases outside the gene matches. Looked up from germline, CDR1 is MNHEY and CDR2 is SVGAGI. Written as DNA, the CDR3 is TGTGCCAGCAGTTACAGGGGGCTACAAACCGGGGAGCTGTTTTTT. Translated, it gives CASSYRGLQTGELFF.

On this clone: It differs at one base from a far larger clone, so likely a read error. The chain has TRBV30 and TRBJ2-1; no clear D. The CDR3 covers 13 residues. Germline values: CDR1 GTSNPN, CDR2 SVGIG (reference sequence). CDR3 bases: TGTGCCTGGAGAGTAGACCGTTACAATGAGCGGTTCTTC. Protein: CAWRVDRYNERFF.

V and J are TRBV5-4 and TRBJ1-4; 8 bases fit TRBD1. The CDR3 has 15 amino acids. The germline CDR1 and CDR2 sequences are SGHNT and YYREEE (reference sequence). After removal of 5 bases from V and 7 bases from J, the junction contained 10 bases not matched to a gene. The CDR3 region is CASSLLSGGVEKLFF. The CDR3, as DNA: TGTGCCAGCAGTTTATTGTCAGGGGGCGTTGAAAAACTGTTTTTT.

This clone was found many times. The sample has other DNA sequences that encode this CDR3 too. The gene calls are TRBV4-1 and TRBJ1-1; perhaps TRBD1 as D (6 bases). Germline V gene data show CDR1 as MGHRA and CDR2 as YSYEKL. This CDR3 spans 15 amino acids. The ends were cut back, 2 bases at V and 0 bases at J, with 10 bases in the middle. The chain's CDR3 is CASSQTDRMNTEAFF. The CDR3 DNA follows: TGCGCCAGCAGCCAAACAGACAGGATGAACACTGAAGCTTTCTTT.

The CDR3 DNA reads TGTGCCAGCAGTTTAGAGCGGGAAAGCGAGCAGTACTTC. As protein: CASSLERESEQYF. The V and J genes are TRBV27 and TRBJ2-7, with TRBD2 matching 7 bases. Germline V lookup: CDR1 MNHEY, CDR2 SMNVEV (reference sequence). The CDR3 has 13 amino acids. V shed 2 bases and J 6 bases; nucleotides not matched to a gene: 4.

Concerning this clone itself: The identical CDR3 is also encoded by other nucleotide sequences in the sample. The chain recombines TRBV7-2 with TRBJ1-5; D not certain. V lost 5 bases, J lost 4 bases, and 9 bases lay in between. The germline V gene encodes CDR1 SGHTA and CDR2 FQGNSA. The CDR3 length is 13 residues. In nucleotides, the CDR3 is TGTGCCAGCAGCCGAGGGTTTAATCAGCCCCAGCATTTT. It is translated as CASSRGFNQPQHF.

The chain carries TRBV6-6 and TRBJ1-2; 7 nucleotides align to TRBD1. Germline loops: CDR1 MNHNY, CDR2 SVGAGI (reference sequence). The length of the CDR3 is 14 residues. V dropped 4 bases and J dropped 9; count of bases not matched to a gene: 11. The CDR3 reads CASSSPDRAGSYTF. The DNA for the CDR3 is TGTGCCAGCAGTTCTCCCGACAGGGCAGGAAGCTACACCTTC.

V usage is TRBV4-1 and J usage is TRBJ1-2; a possible D gene is TRBD1 (5 bases). Trimming took off 3 bases at V and 6 bases at J, with 20 bases between the two ends. The CDR3 has 16 residues. CDR1 and CDR2 from the germline V gene are MGHRA and YSYEKL. The CDR3 here is CASSHPIGASWDGYTF. In DNA, the CDR3 is TGCGCCAGCAGCCATCCGATCGGGGCCAGTTGGGATGGCTACACCTTC.

This clone was seen only once. The V call is TRBV7-3, the J call TRBJ2-5; D remains unclear. Germline-derived CDR1 and CDR2 are SGHTA and FQGTGA. The CDR3 totals 15 residues. Trimming removed 5 bases from V and 5 bases from J, with 18 bases in between. As DNA, the CDR3 is TGTGCCAGCAGCCCCCGTGGGGTAATTGGGGAGACCCAGTACTTC. Its translation is CASSPRGVIGETQYF.

The rearrangement uses TRBV18 and TRBJ2-3; TRBD2 is a possible D gene (7 bases). The CDR3 runs to 15 residues. The germline gives CDR1 KGHSH, CDR2 LQKENI. V lost 3 bases to trimming and J lost 3 bases, with 13 bases between them. The CDR3 DNA reads TGTGCCAGCTCACCTACAGGGAGGGGGACAGATACGCAGTATTTT. Translation gives CASSPTGRGTDTQYF.

The chain uses TRBV30 and TRBJ1-2; D gene unclear. Trimming removed 2 bases at V and 5 bases at J, with 12 bases between. Germline CDR1 GTSNPN, CDR2 SVGIG (reference sequence). The CDR3 totals 13 residues. Written as DNA, the CDR3 is TGTGCCTGGAGTACGGAGGGAAGTTATGGCTACACCTTC. It yields the protein CAWSTEGSYGYTF.

This clone was seen a handful of times. This chain joins TRBV10-1 and TRBJ2-7, with 7 bases aligning to TRBD2. CDR1 and CDR2 (germline): WNHNN, SYGVQD (reference sequence). Germline trimming cut 6 bases from V and 1 base from J; bases unmatched to any gene: 6. The CDR3 is made up of 14 amino acids. CDR3 coding DNA: TGCGCCAGCAGGGGCGGGGGAGGGTCCTACGAGCAGTACTTC. Translation: CASRGGGGSYEQYF.

This clone has a handful of counts. J is TRBJ1-3 and V is TRBV6-6, with TRBD1 as a possible D gene (6 bases). CDR3 size: 14 residues. The germline V gene has CDR1 MNHNY and CDR2 SVGAGI (reference sequence). The ends were cut back, 7 bases at V and 2 bases at J, with 12 bases in the middle. This chain's CDR3 is CASILQGAGNTIYF. DNA for the CDR3: TGTGCCAGCATCCTACAGGGAGCTGGAAACACCATATATTTT.

The rearrangement uses TRBV4-2 and TRBJ1-5; D remains ambiguous. The CDR3 has 15 residues. V was clipped by 0 bases and J by 6 bases, with 12 bases between them. Looked up from germline, CDR1 is LGHNA and CDR2 is YNFKEQ. CDR3 nucleotide sequence: TGTGCCAGCAGCCAAGAGGGAAGGGTCGGTCAGCCCCAGCATTTT. Amino acids: CASSQEGRVGQPQHF.

J is TRBJ2-3 and V is TRBV2; 9 bases line up with TRBD2. The germline gives CDR1 SNHLY, CDR2 FYNNEI. The CDR3 covers 14 residues. The V gene end was trimmed by 4 bases and the J gene end by 3 bases; junction bases not matched to a gene: 2. For the CDR3, the DNA is TGTGCCAGCAGTGGGACTAGCGTGACAGATACGCAGTATTTT. Protein: CASSGTSVTDTQYF.